This passage covers 12 T cell receptor beta chains from one sample sequenced in a study of PD-1 blockade in classical Hodgkin lymphoma. Sequenced by immunoSEQ multiplex PCR; TCRdb stores in-frame clones only, minus some. The sample includes under 50,000 clones, around two thirds of them seen just once. Time point meaning: cycle 4 day 1 (C4D1), after more than five weeks of nivolumab. After autologous stem cell transplantation all patients relapsed, and prior brentuximab vedotin exposure differed between cohorts. The sample in question was peripheral blood mononuclear cells (PBMCs), obtained before the fourth cycle of nivolumab. These TCRs come from a human donor with classical Hodgkin lymphoma.

The chain carries TRBV21-1 and TRBJ2-2; the D segment call TRBD2 is taken from the table without a DNA check. TRBV21-1 is termed a pseudogene. CDR3 size: 14 residues. In DNA form, the CDR3 reads TGTGCCACCCTGGGTGGAGGGAGGGCCGGGGAGCTGTTTTTT. Its protein product is CATLGGGRAGELFF.

This clone was seen more than once but under ten times. The rearrangement links TRBV14 to TRBJ2-3; no clear D. Germline assignment: CDR1 SGHDN and CDR2 FVKESK. The V end was cut by 1 base, the J end by 11 bases, with 7 bases between. The CDR3 runs 11 residues. The CDR3 nucleotides are TGTGCCAGCAGCCAAGGGGCATGGCAGTATTTT. Protein: CASSQGAWQYF.

This clone was detected only a few times. The V call is TRBV29-1, the J call TRBJ2-3; 13 nucleotides match TRBD2. The V gene's germline CDR1 is SQVTM and CDR2 ANQGSEA. The CDR3 loop spans 16 amino acids. Unmatched junction bases numbered 7, after V lost 4 bases and J lost 3 bases. The CDR3 region is CSVASSTSGGTDTQYF. DNA of the CDR3: TGCAGCGTTGCATCTTCGACTAGCGGGGGGACAGATACGCAGTATTTT.

The V and J genes are TRBV11-2 and TRBJ1-1; D not resolved. Germline CDR1 and CDR2: SGHAT and FQNNGV. The V and J ends lost 3 bases and 4 bases respectively, with 6 bases between them. The CDR3 covers 12 residues. Written as DNA, the CDR3 is TGTGCCAGCAGCTTGGAATTCACTGAAGCTTTCTTT. It codes for CASSLEFTEAFF.

In its sample, this clone was seen once. This chain connects TRBV18 to TRBJ1-2; 8 bases are shared with TRBD1. Germline assignment: CDR1 KGHSH and CDR2 LQKENI. This CDR3 has 15 amino acids. J lost 6 bases, V lost 3 bases, and 9 bases had no gene match. CDR3 nucleotides: TGTGCCAGCTCACCTACCGGACAGGGCCGCCATGGCTACACCTTC. This gives the protein CASSPTGQGRHGYTF.

The chain is built from TRBV6-6 and TRBJ2-1; 7 bases agree with TRBD2. The CDR3 covers 14 residues. Looked up from germline, CDR1 is MNHNY and CDR2 is SVGAGI (reference sequence). With V trimmed by 6 bases and J by 3 bases, 5 bases remained unmatched. CDR3 DNA sequence: TGTGCCAGCAGGGTCGCGGGAGACTACAATGAGCAGTTCTTC. Protein product: CASRVAGDYNEQFF.

This chain connects TRBV28 to TRBJ2-7; possibly TRBD2 for D (5 bases). V was pared by 8 bases and J by 4 bases, with 9 bases between. This CDR3 region has 11 residues. The germline V gene has CDR1 MDHEN and CDR2 SYDVKM. The CDR3: CASVSAYEQYF. Here the CDR3 DNA reads TGTGCCAGCGTTAGCGCGTACGAGCAGTACTTC.

This clone occurred a few times. The chain is built from TRBV28 and TRBJ1-1, with 7 nucleotides matching TRBD1. V was pared by 4 bases and J by 6 bases, with 14 bases of the junction left unmatched. Germline lookup yields CDR1 MDHEN and CDR2 SYDVKM. The CDR3 runs 16 residues. CDR3 in amino acids: CASSSRDSRGIAEAFF. The CDR3 DNA reads TGTGCCAGCAGTTCGAGGGACAGCCGAGGAATCGCTGAAGCTTTCTTT.

The V gene is TRBV28, the J gene TRBJ2-7; 8 positions match TRBD2. The CDR3 consists of 13 residues. CDR1 is MDHEN, CDR2 SYDVKM, per germline. V shed 4 bases and J 4 bases; nucleotides not matched to a gene: 3. CDR3 DNA: TGTGCCAGCAGTTCCGGGACTAGGTACGAGCAGTACTTC. Translation gives CASSSGTRYEQYF.

V and J are TRBV7-8 and TRBJ2-5, with D unclear. The germline gives CDR1 SGHVS, CDR2 FQNEAQ. This CDR3 spans 15 amino acids. Deletions cut 0 bases from V and 2 bases from J, with 10 bases between. In nucleotides, the CDR3 is TGTGCCAGCAGCTTAGCGTTTGCAGCTCAAGAGACCCAGTACTTC. Protein product: CASSLAFAAQETQYF.

The chain is built from TRBV4-3 and TRBJ2-3, with 9 bases identical to TRBD2. The CDR3 extends over 16 amino acids. After removal of 2 bases from V and 2 bases from J, the junction contained 5 bases not matched to a gene. Germline lookup yields CDR1 LGHNA and CDR2 YSLEER. The CDR3 reads CASSQRPSGATDTQYF. As DNA, the CDR3 is TGCGCCAGCAGCCAAAGGCCTAGCGGGGCCACAGATACGCAGTATTTT.

The chain employs TRBV19 and TRBJ2-2, with a tentative D call TRBD1 (6 bases). CDR1 and CDR2 from the germline V gene are LNHDA and SQIVND (reference sequence). The CDR3 is 15 residues long. V was trimmed by 5 bases and J by 3 bases, leaving 13 bases between them. The CDR3 nucleotides read TGTGCCAGTAGTTACAGGGTTGGGGACACCGGGGAGCTGTTTTTT. Its translation is CASSYRVGDTGELFF.